This T cell receptor (beta chain) was recorded in a study of CD8 T cells in Susac syndrome. This CDR3 spans 15 amino acids. V was trimmed by 6 bases and J by 0 bases, leaving 15 bases between them. Germline CDR1 and CDR2: SGDLS and YYNGEE. Reverse transcription of 0.5 to 1 ug RNA was performed with random hexamers. TCRdb used MiXCR to reprocess the immunoSEQ multiplex PCR reads, holding one entry per CDR3 protein. Among 150,000 to 200,000 distinct CDR3 sequences listed, over 85% were seen once. Sequencing input: CD4+ T cells from PBMCs. The gene calls are TRBV9 and TRBJ2-5, with a possible D match to TRBD1 (6 bases). This TCR came from a human donor in good health. The CDR3, as DNA: TGTGCCAGCAACGGAACAGGGAAGTACCAAGAGACCCAGTACTTC. This translates into CASNGTGKYQETQYF.